The sequence of this T cell receptor (beta chain) was determined in a study of blood T cell repertoires in COVID-19. Trimming left V 0 bases short and J 1 base short, with 7 bases between. Looked up from germline, CDR1 is SGDLS and CDR2 is YYNGEE. This CDR3 is 14 amino acids long. The table came from immunoSEQ multiplex PCR; TCRdb's copy has only in-frame clones and leaves some out. This sample has roughly 220,000 clones, with roughly 85% found just once. Specimen: PBMCs or T cells enriched from blood (not recorded which). This chain joins TRBV9 and TRBJ1-1, with D maybe TRBD1 (6 bases). The sequence was obtained from a woman in her thirties or forties with acute COVID-19. In nucleotides, the CDR3 is TGTGCCAGCAGCGTAGAAGGGGGGAACACTGAAGCTTTCTTT. Translated: CASSVEGGNTEAFF.